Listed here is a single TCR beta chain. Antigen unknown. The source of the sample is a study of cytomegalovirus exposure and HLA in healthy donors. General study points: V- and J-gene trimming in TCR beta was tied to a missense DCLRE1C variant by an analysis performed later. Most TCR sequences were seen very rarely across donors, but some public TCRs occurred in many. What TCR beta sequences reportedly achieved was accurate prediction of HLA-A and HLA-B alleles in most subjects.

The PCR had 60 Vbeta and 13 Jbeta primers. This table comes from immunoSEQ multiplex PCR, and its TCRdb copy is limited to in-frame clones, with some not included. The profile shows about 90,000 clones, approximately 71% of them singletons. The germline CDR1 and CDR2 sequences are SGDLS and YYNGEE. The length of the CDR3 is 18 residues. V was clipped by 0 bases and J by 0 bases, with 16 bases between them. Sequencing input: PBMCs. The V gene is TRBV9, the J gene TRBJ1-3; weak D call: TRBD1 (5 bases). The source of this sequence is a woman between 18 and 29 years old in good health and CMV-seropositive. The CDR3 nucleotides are TGTGCCAGCAGCGTAGAGGCGGGGCCGCCTCTCTCTGGAAACACCATATATTTT. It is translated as CASSVEAGPPLSGNTIYF.